A single sample is the source of the 25 T cell receptor beta chains below, sequenced in a study of T cell changes during pregnancy in multiple sclerosis. Generated by immunoSEQ multiplex PCR, the TCRdb table keeps only in-frame clones and is missing some. The sample has 35,000 to 40,000 clones; roughly 90% are singletons. Source: CD8+ T cells from peripheral blood mononuclear cells, taken in the third trimester of pregnancy. These receptors were taken from a female donor with multiple sclerosis, enrolled in a pregnancy study.

V is TRBV5-5 and J is TRBJ2-7, with D perhaps TRBD2 (5 bases). V lost 0 bases, J lost 6 bases, and 7 bases lay in between. This CDR3 region has 12 residues. Germline values: CDR1 SGHKS, CDR2 YYEKEE (reference sequence). The CDR3 here is CASSLVEGEQYF. In DNA, the CDR3 is TGTGCCAGCAGCTTGGTTGAGGGCGAGCAGTACTTC.

This sequence joins TRBV7-6 and TRBJ2-5; 13 bases are shared with TRBD2. Germline assignment: CDR1 SGHVS and CDR2 FNYEAQ. This CDR3 contains 16 residues. The V and J ends lost 0 bases and 5 bases, in that order; junction bases with no gene match: 3. CDR3 protein: CASSLAELAGGETQYF. Here the CDR3 DNA reads TGTGCCAGCAGCTTAGCGGAACTAGCGGGAGGGGAGACCCAGTACTTC.

The J gene is TRBJ1-2, the V gene TRBV4-3, with 10 bases matching TRBD1. V trimming: 3 bases; J trimming: 6 bases; junction bases outside the gene matches: 7. This CDR3 is 15 amino acids long. The germline gives CDR1 LGHNA, CDR2 YSLEER. The CDR3 loop reads CASSHGTGEVDGYTF. CDR3 DNA: TGCGCCAGCAGCCACGGGACAGGGGAAGTCGATGGCTACACCTTC.

This rearrangement joins TRBV15 to TRBJ2-3, with 7 bases identical to TRBD2. The CDR3 is 17 amino acids. Germline CDR1 reads LNHNV; CDR2 reads YYDKDF (reference sequence). After removal of 0 bases from V and 0 bases from J, the junction contained 6 bases not matched to a gene. The chain's CDR3 is CATSRDQVAGSTDTQYF. The CDR3, as DNA: TGTGCCACCAGCAGAGATCAGGTAGCGGGTAGCACAGATACGCAGTATTTT.

The chain has TRBV7-3 and TRBJ2-2; 10 bases align to TRBD2. The junction had 6 bases not matched to a gene; V was cut back by 5 bases and J by 6 bases. The CDR3 contains 15 residues. CDR1 is SGHTA and CDR2 is FQGTGA in the germline V gene. CDR3 sequence (DNA): TGTGCCAGCAGCGAATTAGCGGGAGGCGCCGGGGAGCTGTTTTTT. Encoded protein: CASSELAGGAGELFF. The full variable domain, rest sourced from reference TRBV7-3 and TRBJ2-2, is GAGVSQTPSNKVTEKGKYVELRCDPISGHTALYWYRQSLGQGPEFLIYFQGTGAADDSGLPNDRFFAVRPEGSVSTLKIQRTERGDSAVYLCASSELAGGAGELFFGEGSRLTVL.

The V and J genes are TRBV7-9 and TRBJ2-7; 7 positions match TRBD1. This CDR3 contains 14 residues. The V segment lost 4 bases and the J segment 3 bases; nucleotides outside the gene matches: 6. The germline V gene encodes CDR1 SEHNR and CDR2 FQNEAQ (reference sequence). The CDR3 sequence is CASSSTGVIYEQYF. As DNA, the CDR3 is TGTGCCAGCAGCTCAACAGGGGTTATCTACGAGCAGTACTTC.

The chain is built from TRBV4-3 and TRBJ2-5; 9 bases align to TRBD2. Germline CDR1 LGHNA, CDR2 YSLEER. CDR3 size: 16 residues. J was trimmed by 7 bases and V by 3 bases; bases with no gene match: 12. CDR3 nucleotides: TGCGCCAGCAGCCAGGCCCAGCGGGAGGTCAGGGGGACCCAGTACTTC. It is translated as CASSQAQREVRGTQYF.

CDR3 DNA: TGTGCCAGCAGCGTCGGGGACACCAATCAGCCCCAGCATTTT. Translating it yields CASSVGDTNQPQHF. This chain links TRBV9 with TRBJ1-5, with a possible D match to TRBD1 (6 bases). V dropped 2 bases and J dropped 3 bases, with 9 bases sitting between them. CDR3 length equals 14 residues. Germline V gives CDR1 SGDLS, CDR2 YYNGEE.

V is TRBV9 and J is TRBJ2-7; D may be TRBD2 (5 bases). Trimming stripped 4 bases from V and 0 bases from J, with 11 bases between. CDR1 is SGDLS, CDR2 YYNGEE, per germline. CDR3 length: 14 amino acids. CDR3 coding DNA: TGTGCCAGCAGCCCCTGGGAGATCTCCTACGAGCAGTACTTC. Its protein product is CASSPWEISYEQYF.

The gene calls are TRBV5-8 and TRBJ2-1, with 8 bases that match TRBD2. Germline V gene lookup returns CDR1 SGHTS and CDR2 YDEGEE. Trimming removed 0 bases from V and 10 bases from J; junction bases left unmatched: 6. The CDR3 loop spans 14 amino acids. CDR3 sequence reads: CASSLAGGPREQFF. The DNA of the CDR3 is TGTGCCAGCAGCTTGGCGGGAGGGCCGCGAGAGCAGTTCTTC.

This chain uses TRBV7-6 with TRBJ2-5, with unresolved D. V gave up 1 base and J gave up 5 bases, with 17 bases separating them. From germline, CDR1 is SGHVS and CDR2 FNYEAQ. The CDR3 sequence is 16 residues long. DNA of the CDR3: TGTGCCAGCAGCTTAGTGTTGCGCGGCTCGCAGGAGACCCAGTACTTC. Translated, it gives CASSLVLRGSQETQYF. Full variable domain (rest looked up from reference TRBV7-6 and TRBJ2-5): GAGVSQSPRYKVTKRGQDVALRCDPISGHVSLYWYRQALGQGPEFLTYFNYEAQQDKSGLPNDRFSAERPEGSISTLTIQRTEQRDSAMYRCASSLVLRGSQETQYFGPGTRLLVL.

V and J are TRBV5-6 and TRBJ1-1, with D maybe TRBD1 (6 bases). Trimming pared 0 bases from V and 3 bases from J, leaving 12 bases between. CDR3 length: 15 amino acids. Germline loops: CDR1 SGHDT, CDR2 YYEEEE. CDR3 DNA: TGTGCCAGCAGCTTGGTGGGGGCTGTCTACACTGAAGCTTTCTTT. Its translation is CASSLVGAVYTEAFF.

The chain links TRBV6-4 to TRBJ2-1; 11 bases fit TRBD2. The CDR3 runs 13 residues. CDR1 MRHNA and CDR2 SNTAGT come from the germline V gene. Trimming at V came to 2 bases and at J to 10 bases, leaving 1 base not matched to a gene. The CDR3, as DNA: TGTGCCAGCAGTGACCGGACTAGCGGGGAGCAGTTCTTC. It codes for CASSDRTSGEQFF.

This clone was counted only a few times. V and J are TRBV13 and TRBJ1-1; 7 nucleotides agree with TRBD1. The V segment lost 5 bases and the J segment 4 bases; nucleotides outside the gene matches: 1. CDR1 and CDR2 from the germline V gene are PRHDT and FYEKMQ (reference sequence). The CDR3 spans 12 residues. The chain's CDR3 is CASSDRATEAFF. The CDR3, as DNA: TGTGCCAGCAGCGACAGGGCCACTGAAGCTTTCTTT.

The rearrangement joins TRBV11-2 to TRBJ2-1, with TRBD2 identical over 8 bases. Per germline, CDR1 SGHAT and CDR2 FQNNGV. The CDR3 sequence is 13 residues long. Losses at the gene ends were 5 bases for V and 10 bases for J; bases not matched to a gene: 7. The CDR3 here is CASSPSGSLEQFF. The CDR3 DNA reads TGTGCCAGCAGCCCAAGCGGGAGCTTGGAGCAGTTCTTC.

This clone was observed a single time. The DNA for the CDR3 is TGTGCCAGCAGTGGAGTAGCGGGAGCTATAAGCTCCTACAATGAGCAGTTCTTC. Translated, it gives CASSGVAGAISSYNEQFF. The gene calls are TRBV2 and TRBJ2-1; 9 bases line up with TRBD2. Trimming took 4 bases from V and 0 from J; bases not matched to a gene: 10. The CDR3 runs 18 residues. The V gene's germline CDR1 is SNHLY and CDR2 FYNNEI. The full variable domain, in which reference TRBV2 and TRBJ2-1 provide the parts outside the CDR3, is EPEVTQTPSHQVTQMGQEVILRCVPISNHLYFYWYRQILGQKVEFLVSFYNNEISEKSEIFDDQFSVERPDGSNFTLKIRSTKLEDSAMYFCASSGVAGAISSYNEQFFGPGTRLTVL.

V and J are TRBV7-2 and TRBJ1-1, with D perhaps matching TRBD1 (6 bases). The CDR3 runs to 17 residues. CDR1 and CDR2 (germline): SGHTA, FQGNSA. The V gene lost 1 base and the J gene lost 5 bases, with 20 bases spanning the gap. CDR3 sequence: CASSLVGRGPRWTEAFF. In DNA form, the CDR3 reads TGTGCCAGCAGCTTAGTCGGCAGGGGACCGCGGTGGACTGAAGCTTTCTTT. The full variable domain, with the rest looked up from reference TRBV7-2 and TRBJ1-1, is GAGVSQSPSNKVTEKGKDVELRCDPISGHTALYWYRQSLGQGLEFLIYFQGNSAPDKSGLPSDRFSAERTGGSVSTLTIQRTQQEDSAVYLCASSLVGRGPRWTEAFFGQGTRLTVV.

The genes are TRBV2 and TRBJ2-3; D might be TRBD2 (6 bases). From germline, CDR1 is SNHLY and CDR2 FYNNEI. The CDR3 contains 12 residues. V lost 6 bases, J lost 7 bases, and 11 bases lay in between. The CDR3, as DNA: TGTGCCAGCAGGGCGGGACTTAATACGCAGTATTTT. This encodes CASRAGLNTQYF.

The gene calls are TRBV7-3 and TRBJ2-1; maybe TRBD2 (6 bases). V was cut by 1 base and J by 4 bases, with 23 bases left in between. The CDR3 loop spans 19 amino acids. Germline assignment: CDR1 SGHTA and CDR2 FQGTGA. CDR3 sequence reads: CASSLMYGSERTIYNEQFF. Written as DNA, the CDR3 is TGTGCCAGCAGCTTAATGTATGGGAGCGAAAGGACTATATACAATGAGCAGTTCTTC.

This sequence joins TRBV6-1 and TRBJ2-4, with 12 positions matching TRBD2. The length of the CDR3 is 14 residues. Germline CDR1 and CDR2: MNHNS and SASEGT. The trim removed 4 bases at V and 8 bases at J, leaving 3 bases unmatched. The DNA of the CDR3 is TGTGCCAGCAGTGGGACTAGCGGGGCGGACATTCAGTACTTC. It encodes CASSGTSGADIQYF.

The rearrangement joins TRBV28 to TRBJ2-5, with D unresolved. Trimming removed 5 bases from V and 5 bases from J, with 15 bases in between. CDR1 and CDR2 from the germline V gene are MDHEN and SYDVKM. This CDR3 contains 14 residues. CDR3 residues: CASSPRRPSETQYF. In nucleotides, the CDR3 is TGTGCCAGCAGTCCTAGGCGCCCTTCGGAGACCCAGTACTTC.

The genes are TRBV14 and TRBJ2-1; TRBD2 matches 9 bases. The V gene's germline CDR1 is SGHDN and CDR2 FVKESK. Unmatched junction bases numbered 5, after V lost 1 base and J lost 7 bases. The CDR3 contains 15 residues. The CDR3 sequence is CASSQGLAGENEQFF. CDR3 DNA sequence: TGTGCCAGCAGCCAAGGGTTAGCGGGAGAGAATGAGCAGTTCTTC.

The chain has TRBV28 and TRBJ2-1; 11 bases match TRBD2. CDR1 is MDHEN and CDR2 is SYDVKM in the germline V gene. The trim removed 7 bases at V and 7 bases at J, leaving 15 bases unmatched. The CDR3 totals 17 residues. The CDR3 DNA sequence: TGTGCCAGCAATACAAGAAAACTAGCGGGAGTGTGGAATGAGCAGTTCTTC. Amino acid sequence: CASNTRKLAGVWNEQFF.

This clone was detected once. This rearrangement joins TRBV30 to TRBJ2-1, with a possible D match to TRBD2 (6 bases). CDR1 and CDR2 from the germline V gene are GTSNPN and SVGIG (reference sequence). The CDR3 loop spans 13 amino acids. V was shortened by 7 bases and J by 7 bases, with 17 bases between the two germline ends. CDR3 coding DNA: TGTGCCTCGTTCGGGGGAGATGGGAATGAGCAGTTCTTC. It is translated as CASFGGDGNEQFF.

This sequence joins TRBV14 and TRBJ2-1; 8 bases are shared with TRBD2. Germline V CDR1 and CDR2: SGHDN, FVKESK. Trimming took 3 bases from V and 8 from J; bases not matched to a gene: 24. The CDR3 has 20 amino acids. The CDR3 bases are TGTGCCAGCAGCCAGCTTGATCGGGGGGGTGATGGGTATCGAATCGATGAGCAGTTCTTC. Translating it yields CASSQLDRGGDGYRIDEQFF.